The clone carrying this T cell receptor (beta chain) was seen repeatedly, ten times or more. What it binds is not known. MiXCR was run by TCRdb on the 5' RACE reads, yielding one entry per CDR3 protein. The sample consists of some 36,000 distinct CDR3 sequences, around 6.9% of them appearing once. This sample was taken from a study of spatial heterogeneity in lung cancer. Across the study: Approximately two years after resection was the median timing of the follow-up PBMC samples, which were sequenced when available. There were, on average, more than ten raw-read appearances for each unique TCR and UMI combination. Study-wide results and limits: Resection saw ubiquitous expanded tumor TCRs appear in blood more than follow-up did.

The sample's time point: blood at routine non-recurrence follow-up after resection. The starting material was PBMCs, obtained at follow-up. This clonotype was sampled from a male donor with early-stage non-small cell lung cancer.

The CDR3 nucleotides read TGCGCCAGCAGATCCGGAGCGGGAGCGAACACCGGGGAGCTGTTTTTT. It is translated as CASRSGAGANTGELFF. This sequence joins TRBV5-1 and TRBJ2-2, with 8 bases matching TRBD2. This CDR3 has 16 residues. The junction had 6 bases not matched to a gene; V was cut back by 5 bases and J by 0 bases. The germline CDR1 and CDR2 sequences are SGHRS and YFSETQ.